Below are 25 T cell receptor beta chains sequenced from a single sample in a study of cytomegalovirus exposure and HLA in healthy donors (dated by TCRdb to about 2017). Library construction relied on the immunoSEQ multiplex PCR assay. For the multiplex PCR, a mixture combining 60 forward primers for TCR Vbeta segments and 13 reverse primers for TCR Jbeta segments was used. Sourced from immuneACCESS, this table was stored by TCRdb with only in-frame sequences that have V and J called. A share of the clones is absent; for the studies checked, an unresolved V gene accounts for under half, and the remainder has no known explanation. The sample table lists 210,000 or so clones, approximately 81% of them with a count of one. 0.2% to 0.25% of the sample belongs to the ten largest clones. The sequencing input was PBMCs. The receptors shown here come from a girl aged 2 to 10 in good health and CMV-seronegative.

This clone was seen just once. This chain uses TRBV16 with TRBJ1-1; D not certain. This CDR3 spans 13 amino acids. Per germline, CDR1 KGHSY and CDR2 FQNENV. Trimming pared 0 bases from V and 3 bases from J, leaving 5 bases between. The CDR3 DNA follows: TGTGCCAGCAGCCAATCGGCTTACACTGAAGCTTTCTTT. Translation gives CASSQSAYTEAFF.

The V and J genes are TRBV7-9 and TRBJ2-7, with a possible D match to TRBD2 (5 bases). V lost 5 bases and J lost 6, with 8 bases in between. This CDR3 contains 11 residues. The germline gives CDR1 SEHNR, CDR2 FQNEAQ (reference sequence). CDR3 coding DNA: TGTGCCAGCAGCCAGGCGGGCGAGCAGTACTTC. This translates into CASSQAGEQYF.

The CDR3 region is CASSMNRGDRVYGYTF. CDR3 sequence (DNA): TGTGCCAGCAGCATGAACCGGGGGGACAGGGTGTATGGCTACACCTTC. This sequence joins TRBV2 and TRBJ1-2, with TRBD1 identical over 9 bases. With V trimmed by 6 bases and J by 5 bases, 13 bases remained unmatched. This CDR3 comprises 16 residues. Germline assignment: CDR1 SNHLY and CDR2 FYNNEI. Full variable domain (outside the CDR3, taken from reference TRBV2 and TRBJ1-2): EPEVTQTPSHQVTQMGQEVILRCVPISNHLYFYWYRQILGQKVEFLVSFYNNEISEKSEIFDDQFSVERPDGSNFTLKIRSTKLEDSAMYFCASSMNRGDRVYGYTFGSGTRLTVV.

The rearrangement uses TRBV6-1 and TRBJ1-6, with 10 bases fitting TRBD1. The V and J ends lost 5 bases and 6 bases, in that order; junction bases with no gene match: 1. The germline V gene encodes CDR1 MNHNS and CDR2 SASEGT. The CDR3 sequence is 14 residues long. This CDR3 is CASSRTGGNSPLHF. In nucleotides, the CDR3 is TGTGCCAGCAGTAGGACAGGGGGTAATTCACCCCTCCACTTT.

The chain carries TRBV5-6 and TRBJ2-7, with 14 bases matching TRBD2. The junction had 2 bases not matched to a gene; V was cut back by 4 bases and J by 2 bases. This CDR3 has 15 amino acids. Per germline, CDR1 SGHDT and CDR2 YYEEEE. CDR3 nucleotides: TGTGCCAGCAGCGGACTAGCGGGAGGCCCCTACGAGCAGTACTTC. Translation gives CASSGLAGGPYEQYF.

The rearrangement joins TRBV7-9 to TRBJ2-7; TRBD1 matches 9 bases. CDR3 length: 14 amino acids. Germline V gene lookup returns CDR1 SEHNR and CDR2 FQNEAQ (reference sequence). Trimming cost V 1 base and J 5 bases; bases outside gene matches: 3. CDR3 loop: CASSLEQGADEQYF. CDR3 bases: TGTGCCAGCAGCTTAGAACAGGGGGCTGACGAGCAGTACTTC.

This clone was detected a few times. The chain has TRBV27 and TRBJ1-1; D call uncertain. The germline CDR1 and CDR2 sequences are MNHEY and SMNVEV (reference sequence). Trimming left V 3 bases short and J 6 bases short, with 8 bases between. This CDR3 spans 12 amino acids. For the CDR3, the DNA is TGTGCCAGCAGTTTCCGGGGAGCTGAAGCTTTCTTT. Amino acid sequence: CASSFRGAEAFF.

The chain employs TRBV6-1 and TRBJ1-2; no clear D. Germline assignment: CDR1 MNHNS and CDR2 SASEGT. CDR3 length: 12 amino acids. V was trimmed by 8 bases and J by 4 bases, leaving 11 bases between them. For the CDR3, the DNA is TGTGCCAGCCCCTATCAGGTCTATGGCTACACCTTC. Translating gives CASPYQVYGYTF.

V usage is TRBV6-1 and J usage is TRBJ2-3; 9 bases align to TRBD2. Germline CDR1 and CDR2: MNHNS and SASEGT. The trim removed 2 bases at V and 6 bases at J, leaving 15 bases unmatched. The length of the CDR3 is 18 residues. The CDR3 bases are TGTGCCAGCAGTGAAAGTTGGGCTAGCGGGGCCGGGGCCGATACGCAGTATTTT. This codes for CASSESWASGAGADTQYF.

This clone was seen just once. This chain links TRBV4-2 with TRBJ1-1, with 9 positions matching TRBD1. Per germline, CDR1 LGHNA and CDR2 YNFKEQ. After removal of 3 bases from V and 4 bases from J, the junction contained 6 bases not matched to a gene. The length of the CDR3 is 15 residues. CDR3: CASSQPQGARTEAFF. CDR3 nucleotide sequence: TGTGCCAGCAGCCAGCCACAGGGGGCGCGCACTGAAGCTTTCTTT.

The V gene is TRBV5-1, the J gene TRBJ1-2; 7 positions agree with TRBD1. CDR1 is SGHRS, CDR2 YFSETQ, per germline. The CDR3 runs to 14 residues. The junction had 8 bases not matched to a gene; V was cut back by 3 bases and J by 6 bases. The CDR3, as DNA: TGCGCCAGCAGCTCCTCAGGGGGGACGGATGGCTACACCTTC. It is translated as CASSSSGGTDGYTF. The full variable domain, its missing parts supplied by reference TRBV5-1 and TRBJ1-2, is KAGVTQTPRYLIKTRGQQVTLSCSPISGHRSVSWYQQTPGQGLQFLFEYFSETQRNKGNFPGRFSGRQFSNSRSEMNVSTLELGDSALYLCASSSSGGTDGYTFGSGTRLTVV.

The chain uses TRBV27 and TRBJ2-7; D perhaps matches TRBD2 (7 bases). CDR1 MNHEY and CDR2 SMNVEV come from the germline V gene (reference sequence). The CDR3 runs to 16 residues. The V gene lost 0 bases and the J gene lost 4 bases, with 16 bases spanning the gap. CDR3 loop: CASSLSSGGGGYEQYF. CDR3 bases: TGTGCCAGCAGTTTATCTTCTGGGGGGGGCGGATACGAGCAGTACTTC.

The J gene is TRBJ2-5, the V gene TRBV27; a weak D match, TRBD1 (5 bases). Trimming removed 5 bases at V and 7 bases at J, with 11 bases between. The CDR3 is made up of 12 amino acids. The V gene's germline CDR1 is MNHEY and CDR2 SMNVEV (reference sequence). The CDR3 here is CASSGAIGTQYF. The CDR3 nucleotides read TGTGCCAGCAGTGGGGCTATTGGGACCCAGTACTTC.

The chain recombines TRBV5-4 with TRBJ1-3, with 7 bases that match TRBD1. The CDR3 totals 16 residues. Germline V gives CDR1 SGHNT, CDR2 YYREEE (reference sequence). Losses at the gene ends were 4 bases for V and 0 bases for J; bases not matched to a gene: 7. The CDR3 bases are TGTGCCAGCAGCCCTCCCGGGACAGTCTCTGGAAACACCATATATTTT. The encoded protein is CASSPPGTVSGNTIYF.

This clone was found once. The chain recombines TRBV30 with TRBJ1-5, with 7 nucleotides matching TRBD1. The CDR3 is 14 residues long. The junction had 3 bases not matched to a gene; V was cut back by 3 bases and J by 1 base. Germline V gene lookup returns CDR1 GTSNPN and CDR2 SVGIG (reference sequence). CDR3 amino acids: CAWSPGQSNQPQHF. For the CDR3, the DNA is TGTGCCTGGAGCCCGGGACAGAGCAATCAGCCCCAGCATTTT.

The CDR3 protein is CSATGTGNSYEQYF. DNA for the CDR3: TGCAGCGCCACCGGGACAGGGAATTCCTACGAGCAGTACTTC. The chain links TRBV29-1 to TRBJ2-7; 9 bases are shared with TRBD1. CDR1 is SQVTM and CDR2 is ANQGSEA in the germline V gene. V lost 7 bases, J lost 1 base, and 8 bases stayed unmatched. The CDR3 has 14 residues.

The chain is built from TRBV25-1 and TRBJ1-5; 9 bases line up with TRBD1. CDR1 is MGHDK, CDR2 SYGVNS, per germline. This CDR3 has 13 amino acids. Trimming removed 4 bases from V and 5 bases from J; junction bases left unmatched: 0. The DNA for the CDR3 is TGTGCCAGCAGTGGGGACAGGGATCAGCCCCAGCATTTT. Protein: CASSGDRDQPQHF.

The J gene is TRBJ2-5, the V gene TRBV5-1; 10 nucleotides line up with TRBD2. The J call is doubtful: the DNA matches TRBJ2-7 better. Per the germline V gene, CDR1 is SGHRS and CDR2 is YFSETQ. This CDR3 spans 15 amino acids. In DNA, the CDR3 is TGCGCCAGCAGCCCGGTAGGGACTAGCGCCTACGAGCAGTACTTC. This translates into CASSPVGTSAYEQYF.

The chain joins TRBV5-4 to TRBJ1-3, with TRBD1 matching 9 bases. CDR3 size: 17 residues. V lost 3 bases and J lost 0; bases outside the gene matches: 7. Per the germline V gene, CDR1 is SGHNT and CDR2 is YYREEE (reference sequence). The CDR3 reads CASSSGTGPLSGNTIYF. In DNA, the CDR3 is TGTGCCAGCAGCTCCGGGACAGGGCCTCTCTCTGGAAACACCATATATTTT.

The chain joins TRBV19 to TRBJ1-4, with D unclear. The germline V gene encodes CDR1 LNHDA and CDR2 SQIVND (reference sequence). The V end was cut by 5 bases, the J end by 4 bases, with 14 bases between. This CDR3 comprises 15 residues. CDR3 DNA sequence: TGTGCCAGTAGTGTCGTGTCAGGCCATAATGAAAAACTGTTTTTT. It translates to CASSVVSGHNEKLFF.

The J gene is TRBJ2-4, the V gene TRBV11-3, with a weak D call TRBD2 (5 bases). V was pared by 5 bases and J by 0 bases, with 20 bases between. The CDR3 runs 18 residues. The germline gives CDR1 SGHNT, CDR2 YENEEA. Written as DNA, the CDR3 is TGTGCCAGCAGCCCCTGTTGGCCCAGCGGATTAGCCAAAAACATTCAGTACTTC. Protein sequence: CASSPCWPSGLAKNIQYF. Together with reference TRBV11-3 and TRBJ2-4, the CDR3 gives the full variable domain: EAGVVQSPRYKIIEKKQPVAFWCNPISGHNTLYWYLQNLGQGPELLIRYENEEAVDDSQLPKDRFSAERLKGVDSTLKIQPAELGDSAVYLCASSPCWPSGLAKNIQYFGAGTRLSVL.

V usage is TRBV19 and J usage is TRBJ1-1; TRBD1 might be the D (6 bases). The germline V and J ends were trimmed by 4 bases and 4 bases, with 13 bases remaining between them. The germline V gene has CDR1 LNHDA and CDR2 SQIVND (reference sequence). The CDR3 covers 14 residues. The CDR3 loop reads CASSKIQGSTEAFF. The CDR3 DNA reads as TGTGCCAGTAGTAAGATACAGGGATCCACTGAAGCTTTCTTT.

This clone appeared a single time. The chain uses TRBV6-1 and TRBJ1-1; 7 bases map to TRBD1. The CDR3 consists of 14 residues. Trimming took 6 bases from V and 1 from J; bases not matched to a gene: 5. Germline V CDR1 and CDR2: MNHNS, SASEGT. This CDR3 reads CASRRGQPNTEAFF. CDR3 nucleotide sequence: TGTGCCAGCAGGCGGGGACAGCCGAACACTGAAGCTTTCTTT.

This clone appeared a few times. The chain links TRBV6-1 to TRBJ2-1; perhaps TRBD2 as D (6 bases). The CDR3 loop spans 14 amino acids. CDR1 and CDR2 from the germline V gene are MNHNS and SASEGT. With 8 bases removed from V and 9 bases from J, the gap between germline ends came to 20 bases. The CDR3 sequence is CASERDWNSREQFF. Written as DNA, the CDR3 is TGTGCCAGCGAGAGGGACTGGAATTCTCGTGAGCAGTTCTTC.

The chain employs TRBV11-3 and TRBJ1-1; 8 nucleotides line up with TRBD1. CDR1 and CDR2 from the germline V gene are SGHNT and YENEEA. The CDR3 totals 14 residues. J lost 11 bases, V lost 3 bases, and 11 bases had no gene match. CDR3 protein: CASSLGQAFLEAFF. The CDR3 DNA reads as TGTGCCAGCAGCTTGGGACAGGCCTTTCTGGAGGCTTTCTTT.